What follows are 26 T cell receptor beta chains derived from one specimen sequenced in a study of vaccination effects on CD4 cells after COVID-19. TCRdb's table, derived via immunoSEQ multiplex PCR, lists solely in-frame clones and lacks some. The data show fewer than 75,000 clones, approximately 80% seen once. No antigen is known for these receptors. CD4+ T cells were isolated after around ten days of culture. The material sequenced was CD4+ T cells from PBMCs cultured without peptide, taken before COVID-19 vaccination. These receptors were collected from a human donor who received a COVID-19 vaccine.

The V call is TRBV6-5, the J call TRBJ2-2; D tentatively fits TRBD1 or TRBD2 (6 bases each). The CDR3 runs 13 residues. Germline V gene lookup returns CDR1 MNHEY and CDR2 SVGAGI. V shed 7 bases and J shed 4 bases, with 10 bases lying between them. The DNA of the CDR3 is TGTGCCAGCACTAGGGGGGTCACCGGGGAGCTGTTTTTT. It yields the protein CASTRGVTGELFF.

This clone has a single count. The chain carries TRBV20-1 and TRBJ1-1; D uncertain. Looked up from germline, CDR1 is DFQATT and CDR2 is SNEGSKA (reference sequence). CDR3 length: 11 residues. V was trimmed by 3 bases and J by 9 bases, leaving 11 bases between them. The CDR3 DNA reads TGCAGTGCTAGTAACGGGCTTAAAGCTTTCTTT. Translation gives CSASNGLKAFF.

This sequence joins TRBV3-1 (or the pseudogene TRBV3-2) and TRBJ1-1, with D possibly matching TRBD1 (5 bases). V was trimmed by 4 bases and J by 5 bases, leaving 14 bases between them. This CDR3 has 14 residues. Germline-derived CDR1 and CDR2 are LGHDT and YNNKEL (reference sequence). The CDR3 reads CASSPRVGETEAFF. CDR3 coding DNA: TGTGCCAGCAGCCCCAGGGTCGGAGAAACTGAAGCTTTCTTT.

This chain joins TRBV5-1 and TRBJ2-5, with 7 nucleotides matching TRBD1. This CDR3 comprises 14 residues. V was pared by 6 bases and J by 7 bases, with 12 bases of the junction left unmatched. Germline V gene sequence: CDR1 SGHRS, CDR2 YFSETQ. The CDR3 loop reads CASNPVDRVTTQYF. Here the CDR3 DNA reads TGCGCCAGCAACCCGGTAGACAGGGTGACGACCCAGTACTTC.

The chain links TRBV30 to TRBJ1-2; no clear D. V was pared by 5 bases and J by 3 bases, with 19 bases between. From germline, CDR1 is GTSNPN and CDR2 SVGIG (reference sequence). There are 15 residues in the CDR3. The CDR3 DNA is TGTGCCTGGTCACTTGTGTATCGCAGATACTATGGCTACACCTTC. It specifies CAWSLVYRRYYGYTF.

The DNA for the CDR3 is TGTGCCAGCAGCTTAAAACCCGGGACAGGGGAGTTCTTC. It codes for CASSLKPGTGEFF. The chain links TRBV11-1 to TRBJ2-1, with 10 bases that match TRBD1. Unmatched junction bases numbered 6, after V lost 2 bases and J lost 14 bases. The germline V gene has CDR1 SGHAT and CDR2 FQDESV (reference sequence). This CDR3 region has 13 residues.

The CDR3 sequence: CASSASPLQTTEAFF. DNA of the CDR3: TGTGCCAGCAGTGCCTCCCCTTTGCAAACCACTGAAGCTTTCTTT. The chain has TRBV25-1 and TRBJ1-1; no clear D gene. The CDR3 is 15 residues long. The germline V and J ends were trimmed by 4 bases and 4 bases, with 16 bases remaining between them. In germline, CDR1 is MGHDK, CDR2 SYGVNS.

The genes are TRBV5-1 and TRBJ2-1; 7 nucleotides agree with TRBD1. CDR3 length equals 17 residues. The germline V gene has CDR1 SGHRS and CDR2 YFSETQ. V trimming: 0 bases; J trimming: 2 bases; junction bases outside the gene matches: 8. CDR3 protein: CASSLAAGGYTYNEQFF. CDR3 nucleotides: TGCGCCAGCAGCTTGGCCGCAGGGGGTTACACCTACAATGAGCAGTTCTTC. The entire variable domain, with the rest obtained from reference TRBV5-1 and TRBJ2-1, is as follows: KAGVTQTPRYLIKTRGQQVTLSCSPISGHRSVSWYQQTPGQGLQFLFEYFSETQRNKGNFPGRFSGRQFSNSRSEMNVSTLELGDSALYLCASSLAAGGYTYNEQFFGPGTRLTVL.

The rearrangement joins TRBV7-9 to TRBJ1-5; D call uncertain. Germline V lookup: CDR1 SEHNR, CDR2 FQNEAQ (reference sequence). V lost 7 bases and J lost 2, with 12 bases in between. The CDR3 is 14 residues long. The DNA of the CDR3 is TGTGCCAGCACCAAATCAGGAGGCAATCAGCCCCAGCATTTT. Protein sequence: CASTKSGGNQPQHF.

A single count supports this clone. The chain couples TRBV24-1 to TRBJ2-1; either TRBD1 or TRBD2 may supply D (5 bases each). Germline values: CDR1 KGHDR, CDR2 SFDVKD. V was clipped by 3 bases and J by 5 bases, with 13 bases between them. This CDR3 comprises 15 residues. The CDR3 loop is CATSDAGTPNNEQFF. The CDR3 DNA is TGTGCCACCAGTGATGCAGGGACCCCCAACAATGAGCAGTTCTTC.

The chain is built from TRBV6-2 or TRBV6-3 and TRBJ2-4; 8 nucleotides agree with TRBD1. From germline, CDR1 is MNHEY and CDR2 SVGEGT. The CDR3 has 16 amino acids. Trimming removed 4 bases from V and 2 bases from J; junction bases left unmatched: 7. CDR3: CASSSYRDRTKNIQYF. CDR3 sequence (DNA): TGTGCCAGCAGTTCTTACAGGGACAGGACCAAAAACATTCAGTACTTC.

This clone was observed a handful of times. The V and J genes are TRBV19 and TRBJ2-2; no clear D gene. V was shortened by 7 bases and J by 8 bases, with 8 bases between the two germline ends. Germline CDR1 is LNHDA and CDR2 is SQIVND (reference sequence). CDR3 size: 11 residues. DNA for the CDR3: TGTGCCAGTAAAAGTGGGGGGGAGCTGTTTTTT. Its protein product is CASKSGGELFF.

The chain employs TRBV7-9 and TRBJ2-7; no reliable D call. The CDR3 extends over 12 amino acids. The ends were cut back, 2 bases at V and 1 base at J, with 3 bases in the middle. Germline V gene lookup returns CDR1 SEHNR and CDR2 FQNEAQ (reference sequence). This chain's CDR3 is CASSLSSYEQYV. CDR3 sequence (DNA): TGTGCCAGCAGCTTAAGTTCCTACGAGCAGTACGTC.

This clone was observed a handful of times. The chain recombines TRBV7-2 with TRBJ2-2; the D gene is possibly TRBD2 (6 bases). Germline CDR1 SGHTA, CDR2 FQGNSA. The CDR3 is 15 residues long. V was shortened by 0 bases and J by 3 bases, with 8 bases between the two germline ends. Here the CDR3 reads CASSLAGGYTGELFF. CDR3 bases: TGTGCCAGCAGCTTAGCGGGAGGTTACACCGGGGAGCTGTTTTTT.

The gene calls are TRBV3-1 (or the pseudogene TRBV3-2) and TRBJ1-5; D is unresolved. V shed 4 bases and J shed 2 bases, with 15 bases lying between them. The CDR3 consists of 16 residues. Germline values: CDR1 LGHDT, CDR2 YNNKEL (reference sequence). CDR3 amino acids: CASSPKVVQGNQPQHF. The CDR3, as DNA: TGTGCCAGCAGCCCAAAGGTAGTTCAGGGCAATCAGCCCCAGCATTTT.

V is TRBV5-1 and J is TRBJ1-2, with 10 bases aligning to TRBD1. V trimming: 1 base; J trimming: 6 bases; junction bases outside the gene matches: 3. The CDR3 extends over 14 amino acids. Germline CDR1 reads SGHRS; CDR2 reads YFSETQ. Here the CDR3 reads CASSLRDRGHGYTF. In DNA, the CDR3 is TGCGCCAGCAGCTTGCGGGACAGGGGACATGGCTACACCTTC. Filled out from reference TRBV5-1 and TRBJ1-2, the complete variable domain reads KAGVTQTPRYLIKTRGQQVTLSCSPISGHRSVSWYQQTPGQGLQFLFEYFSETQRNKGNFPGRFSGRQFSNSRSEMNVSTLELGDSALYLCASSLRDRGHGYTFGSGTRLTVV.

V is TRBV10-2 and J is TRBJ2-7, with D unresolved. CDR1 and CDR2 (germline): WSHSY, SAAADI. The CDR3 contains 14 residues. V gave up 0 bases and J gave up 3 bases, with 9 bases separating them. The CDR3 spells CASSESGRNYEQYV. The DNA of the CDR3 is TGCGCCAGCAGTGAGTCTGGGCGGAACTACGAGCAGTACGTC.

The chain joins TRBV6-1 to TRBJ2-1, with 10 bases fitting TRBD1. CDR3 length: 15 amino acids. In germline, CDR1 is MNHNS, CDR2 SASEGT. Trimming removed 0 bases from V and 9 bases from J; junction bases left unmatched: 5. The CDR3 DNA reads TGTGCCAGCAGTGAAGCAGGGGACAGGGGCTCTGAGCAGTTCTTC. The encoded protein is CASSEAGDRGSEQFF.

The V gene is TRBV19, the J gene TRBJ1-4; D perhaps matches TRBD1 (5 bases). V dropped 5 bases and J dropped 8 bases, with 12 bases sitting between them. From germline, CDR1 is LNHDA and CDR2 SQIVND (reference sequence). The CDR3 has 13 residues. CDR3 sequence (DNA): TGTGCCAGTAGTGACGTGTGGGGGGAAAAACTGTTTTTT. Translated, it gives CASSDVWGEKLFF.

The chain is built from TRBV5-1 and TRBJ2-1; 8 nucleotides match TRBD1. Germline lookup yields CDR1 SGHRS and CDR2 YFSETQ. The J segment lost 7 bases and the V segment lost 2 bases, leaving 11 bases of the junction unmatched. CDR3 size: 16 residues. The CDR3 nucleotides read TGCGCCAGCAGCTTCCCGAACCCGGGACAGGTTAATGAGCAGTTCTTC. Translating it yields CASSFPNPGQVNEQFF.

The V and J genes are TRBV18 and TRBJ1-4, with D possibly matching TRBD1 (6 bases). Germline lookup yields CDR1 KGHSH and CDR2 LQKENI. The CDR3 is made up of 18 amino acids. The V end was cut by 1 base, the J end by 0 bases, with 15 bases between. The DNA for the CDR3 is TGTGCCAGCTCACCACGAGGACAGATCTTAGCAACTAATGAAAAACTGTTTTTT. Its protein product is CASSPRGQILATNEKLFF.

This clone was observed a handful of times. V usage is TRBV2 and J usage is TRBJ1-5; 8 bases align to TRBD1. Germline loops: CDR1 SNHLY, CDR2 FYNNEI. The CDR3 loop spans 13 amino acids. J lost 2 bases, V lost 8 bases, and 2 bases had no gene match. CDR3 sequence: CASQTGGNQPQHF. The CDR3 region has the DNA TGTGCCAGCCAGACAGGGGGCAATCAGCCCCAGCATTTT.

The rearrangement joins TRBV19 to TRBJ1-4; D possibly corresponds to TRBD1 (6 bases). The CDR3 has 14 amino acids. The germline V gene has CDR1 LNHDA and CDR2 SQIVND (reference sequence). Deletions cut 4 bases from V and 3 bases from J, with 9 bases between. The CDR3 region is CASSSRGSNEKLFF. For the CDR3, the DNA is TGTGCCAGTAGTAGCAGGGGATCTAATGAAAAACTGTTTTTT.

The rearrangement uses TRBV30 and TRBJ1-3; a possible D gene is TRBD1 (6 bases). In germline, CDR1 is GTSNPN, CDR2 SVGIG (reference sequence). V was pared by 2 bases and J by 4 bases, with 9 bases between. CDR3 size: 13 residues. The CDR3 region has the DNA TGTGCCTGGAGTCCCGGACAGGGAAACACCATATATTTT. This encodes CAWSPGQGNTIYF.

This chain joins TRBV28 and TRBJ1-1; no firm D call. CDR1 MDHEN and CDR2 SYDVKM come from the germline V gene. V lost 5 bases, J lost 0 bases, and 4 bases lay in between. The CDR3 is 12 residues long. CDR3 loop: CASSRMNTEAFF. The CDR3 DNA reads TGTGCCAGCAGTCGGATGAACACTGAAGCTTTCTTT.

This chain connects TRBV4-1 to TRBJ2-5; D is perhaps TRBD1 (6 bases). The CDR3 sequence is 14 residues long. In germline, CDR1 is MGHRA, CDR2 YSYEKL. V shed 0 bases and J shed 3 bases, with 8 bases lying between them. In nucleotides, the CDR3 is TGCGCCAGCAGCCAAGATCCAGGGGAAGAGACCCAGTACTTC. Its translation is CASSQDPGEETQYF.